The clone carrying this TCR beta chain was counted many times. To make TCR beta libraries, researchers used iRepertoire HTBI primers and Arm-PCR of CDR3 regions. TCRdb re-analysed the multiplex PCR reads in MiXCR, keeping a single row per CDR3 protein. The repertoire holds roughly 560,000 distinct CDR3 sequences, 9.5% to 15% seen once, with more than 8% in the top ten. The record originates from a study of regulatory T cells in long-lasting Graves disease. This CDR3 comprises 12 residues. V lost 6 bases and J lost 10; bases outside the gene matches: 4. The time point was: newly diagnosed GD, antithyroid drugs for less than 3 months. PBMC-derived RNA was used for the TCR library. Another study also made use of these data, one on T cells in Graves' hyperthyroidism and ophthalmopathy. From that second work: The model's output predicted ophthalmopathy at a median of roughly 6.9 months prior to onset.

The receptor was isolated from a woman aged 25 to 39 with Graves disease. The chain links TRBV12-3 or TRBV12-4 to TRBJ2-7; 12 nucleotides line up with TRBD2. Sequencing was performed on peripheral blood mononuclear cells (PBMCs), taken at new diagnosis, from a patient treated with antithyroid drugs. CDR3 sequence reads: CASSGLAGFQYF. CDR3 nucleotide sequence: TGTGCCAGCAGCGGACTAGCGGGATTTCAGTACTTC.